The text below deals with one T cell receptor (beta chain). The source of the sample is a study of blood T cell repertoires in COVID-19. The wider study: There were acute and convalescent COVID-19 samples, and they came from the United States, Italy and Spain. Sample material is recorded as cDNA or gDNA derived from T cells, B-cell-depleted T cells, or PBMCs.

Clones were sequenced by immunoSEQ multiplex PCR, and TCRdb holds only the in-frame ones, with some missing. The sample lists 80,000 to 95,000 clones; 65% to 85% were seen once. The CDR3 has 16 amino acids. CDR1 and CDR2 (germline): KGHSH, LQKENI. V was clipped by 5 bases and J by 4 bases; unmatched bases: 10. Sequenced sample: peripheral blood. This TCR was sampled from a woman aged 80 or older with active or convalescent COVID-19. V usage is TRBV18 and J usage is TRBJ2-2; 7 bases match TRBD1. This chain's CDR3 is CASSVGTVHGTGELFF. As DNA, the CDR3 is TGTGCCAGCTCAGTTGGGACAGTACACGGCACCGGGGAGCTGTTTTTT.